This T cell receptor (beta chain) was found in a study of Ad26.COV2.S vaccination and SARS-CoV-2 variants. Background on the study: In the COV1001 trial, the donor was in the Ad26.COV2.S arm. Once or twice, 56 days apart, Ad26.COV2.S was delivered intramuscularly. Study-wide results and caveats: Vaccinees and placebo recipients showed similar non-spike TCR breadth. Responses of spike-specific T cells (both CD8+ and CD4+) reportedly showed substantial breadth after vaccination.

As for this clone: Its antigen is currently unknown.

Assay: immunoSEQ multiplex PCR; the TCRdb copy retains only in-frame clones and omits some. The table lists approximately 300,000 clones, around 83% of them singletons. Treatment indicated: 15 to 20 received Ad26.COV2.S at low or high dose, single or two shots; roughly five received placebo; per-sample allocation not given. Each sample was drawn 63 days after the first injection (of vaccine or placebo). CDR1 is MNHEY, CDR2 SVGAGI, per germline. Trimming took off 5 bases at V and 11 bases at J, with 15 bases between the two ends. CDR3 size: 12 residues. This TCR was sampled from a person aged 18 to 65 who received the Ad26.COV2.S COVID-19 vaccine or a placebo. The V call is TRBV6-5, the J call TRBJ1-1, with D perhaps TRBD1 (6 bases). This specimen consisted of peripheral blood, obtained in a trial of Ad26.COV2.S vaccine versus placebo. CDR3 amino acids: CASSTRTARAFF. CDR3 coding DNA: TGTGCCAGCAGTACCCGGACAGCACGGGCTTTCTTT.